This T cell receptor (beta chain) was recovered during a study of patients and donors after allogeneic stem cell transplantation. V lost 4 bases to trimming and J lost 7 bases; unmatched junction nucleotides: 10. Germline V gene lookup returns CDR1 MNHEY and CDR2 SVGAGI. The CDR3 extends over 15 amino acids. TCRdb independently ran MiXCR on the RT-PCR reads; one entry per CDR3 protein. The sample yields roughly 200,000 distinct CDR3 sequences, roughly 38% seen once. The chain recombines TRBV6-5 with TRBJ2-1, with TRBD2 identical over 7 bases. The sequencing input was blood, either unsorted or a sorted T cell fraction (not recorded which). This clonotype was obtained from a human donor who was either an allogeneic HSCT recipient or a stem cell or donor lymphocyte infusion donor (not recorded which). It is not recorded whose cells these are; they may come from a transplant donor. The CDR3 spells CASSFTSAYVNEQFF. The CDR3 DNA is TGTGCCAGCAGTTTCACTAGCGCCTACGTTAATGAGCAGTTCTTC.